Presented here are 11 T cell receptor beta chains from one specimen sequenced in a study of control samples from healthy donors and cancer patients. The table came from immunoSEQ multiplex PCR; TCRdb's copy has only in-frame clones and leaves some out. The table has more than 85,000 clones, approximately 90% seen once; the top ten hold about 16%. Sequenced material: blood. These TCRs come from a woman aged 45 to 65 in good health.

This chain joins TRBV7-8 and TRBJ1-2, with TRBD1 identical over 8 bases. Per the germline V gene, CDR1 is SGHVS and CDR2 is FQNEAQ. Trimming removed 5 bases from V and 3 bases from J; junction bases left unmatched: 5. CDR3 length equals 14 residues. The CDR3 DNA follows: TGTGCCAGCAGCCCGAGACAGGGGCACTATGGCTACACCTTC. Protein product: CASSPRQGHYGYTF.

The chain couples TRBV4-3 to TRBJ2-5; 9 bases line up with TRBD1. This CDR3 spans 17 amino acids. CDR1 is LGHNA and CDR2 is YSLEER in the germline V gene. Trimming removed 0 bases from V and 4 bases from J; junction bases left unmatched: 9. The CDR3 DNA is TGCGCCAGCAGCCAAGAATGGGGACAGGGACACCTAGAGACCCAGTACTTC. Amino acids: CASSQEWGQGHLETQYF.

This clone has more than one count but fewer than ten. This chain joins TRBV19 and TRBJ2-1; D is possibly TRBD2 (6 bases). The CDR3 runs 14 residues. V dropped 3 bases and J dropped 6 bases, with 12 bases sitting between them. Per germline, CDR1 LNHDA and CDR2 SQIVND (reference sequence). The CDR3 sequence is CASSMRREGNEQFF. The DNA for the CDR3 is TGTGCCAGTAGTATGCGGCGGGAAGGCAATGAGCAGTTCTTC.

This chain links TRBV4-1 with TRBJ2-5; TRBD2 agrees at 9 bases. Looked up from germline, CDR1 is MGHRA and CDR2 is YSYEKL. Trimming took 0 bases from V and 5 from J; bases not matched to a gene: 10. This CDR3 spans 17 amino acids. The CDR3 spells CASSQDPAGGLRETQYF. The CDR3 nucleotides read TGCGCCAGCAGCCAAGACCCAGCGGGAGGTTTGAGGGAGACCCAGTACTTC.

Here the CDR3 DNA reads TGTGCCAGCAGCCAAGTACAGGGGAACACCATATATTTT. It translates to CASSQVQGNTIYF. This chain connects TRBV4-2 to TRBJ1-3, with 7 bases that match TRBD1. With 1 base clipped from V and 7 bases from J, the junction kept 1 base outside the gene matches. Germline assignment: CDR1 LGHNA and CDR2 YNFKEQ. The CDR3 runs to 13 residues.

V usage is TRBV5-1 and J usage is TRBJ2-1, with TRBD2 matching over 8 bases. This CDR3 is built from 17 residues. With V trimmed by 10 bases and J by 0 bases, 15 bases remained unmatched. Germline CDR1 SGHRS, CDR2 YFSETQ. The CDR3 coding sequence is TGCGCCCACGGGGGGGGTTCAACGGGGTACTCCTACAATGAGCAGTTCTTC. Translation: CAHGGGSTGYSYNEQFF.

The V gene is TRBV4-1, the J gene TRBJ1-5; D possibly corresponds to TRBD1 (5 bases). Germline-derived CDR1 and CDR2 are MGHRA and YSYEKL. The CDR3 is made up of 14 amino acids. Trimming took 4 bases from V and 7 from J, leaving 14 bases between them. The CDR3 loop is CASSPLFGDQPQHF. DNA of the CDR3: TGCGCCAGCAGCCCGTTATTTGGGGACCAGCCCCAGCATTTT.

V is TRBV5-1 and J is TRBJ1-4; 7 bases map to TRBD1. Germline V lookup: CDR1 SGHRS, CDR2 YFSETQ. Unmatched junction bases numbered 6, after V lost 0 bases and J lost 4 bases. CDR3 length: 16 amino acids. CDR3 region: CASSLATGTDNEKLFF. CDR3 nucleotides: TGCGCCAGCAGCTTGGCCACCGGGACAGATAATGAAAAACTGTTTTTT. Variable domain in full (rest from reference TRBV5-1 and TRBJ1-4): KAGVTQTPRYLIKTRGQQVTLSCSPISGHRSVSWYQQTPGQGLQFLFEYFSETQRNKGNFPGRFSGRQFSNSRSEMNVSTLELGDSALYLCASSLATGTDNEKLFFGSGTQLSVL.

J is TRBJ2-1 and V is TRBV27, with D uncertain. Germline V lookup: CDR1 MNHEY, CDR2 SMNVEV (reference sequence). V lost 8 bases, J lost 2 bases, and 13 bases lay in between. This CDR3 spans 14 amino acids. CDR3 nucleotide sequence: TGTGCCAGCCGTCAGGACCGGGCCTACAATGAGCAGTTCTTC. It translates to CASRQDRAYNEQFF.

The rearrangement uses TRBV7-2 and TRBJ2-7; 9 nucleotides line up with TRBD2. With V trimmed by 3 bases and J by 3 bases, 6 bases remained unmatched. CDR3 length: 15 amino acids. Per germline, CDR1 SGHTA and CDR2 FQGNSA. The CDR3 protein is CASSLVAGAYYEQYF. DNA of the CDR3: TGTGCCAGCAGCTTGGTAGCGGGGGCCTACTACGAGCAGTACTTC.

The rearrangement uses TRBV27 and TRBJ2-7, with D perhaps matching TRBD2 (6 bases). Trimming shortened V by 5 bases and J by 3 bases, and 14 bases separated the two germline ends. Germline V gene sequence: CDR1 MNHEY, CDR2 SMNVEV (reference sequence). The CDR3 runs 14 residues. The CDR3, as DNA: TGTGCCAGCAGTCCCCGCGGGATAATCTACGAGCAGTACGTC. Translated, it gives CASSPRGIIYEQYV.